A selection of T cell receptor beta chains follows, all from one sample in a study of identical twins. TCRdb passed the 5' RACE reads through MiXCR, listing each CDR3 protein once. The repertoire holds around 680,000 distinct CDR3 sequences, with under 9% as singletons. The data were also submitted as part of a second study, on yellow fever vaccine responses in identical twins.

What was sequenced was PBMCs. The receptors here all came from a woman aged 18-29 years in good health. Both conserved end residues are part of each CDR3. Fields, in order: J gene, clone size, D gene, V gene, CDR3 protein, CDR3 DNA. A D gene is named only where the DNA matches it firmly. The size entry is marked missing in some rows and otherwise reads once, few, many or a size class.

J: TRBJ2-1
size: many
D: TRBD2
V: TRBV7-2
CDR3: CASRALAGSDEQFF
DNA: TGTGCCAGCAGGGCCCTAGCGGGAAGCGATGAGCAGTTCTTC

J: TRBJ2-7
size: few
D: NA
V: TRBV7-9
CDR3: CASSPRETGPLLEQYF
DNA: TGTGCCAGCAGCCCCCGGGAGACTGGGCCCCTACTCGAGCAGTACTTC

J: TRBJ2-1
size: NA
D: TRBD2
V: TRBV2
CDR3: CAAIAGLDVYNEQFF
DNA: TGTGCCGCCATTGCGGGACTAGATGTTTACAATGAGCAGTTCTTC

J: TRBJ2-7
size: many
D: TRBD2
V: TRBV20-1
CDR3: CSAGTVAGVSYEQYF
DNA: TGCAGTGCTGGAACGGTAGCGGGAGTATCCTACGAGCAGTACTTC

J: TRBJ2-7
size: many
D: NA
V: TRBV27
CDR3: CASSLVQHYEQYF
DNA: TGTGCCAGCAGTTTAGTCCAGCACTACGAGCAGTACTTC

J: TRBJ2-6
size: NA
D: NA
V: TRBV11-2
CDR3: CASTEGRDSGANVLTF
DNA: TGTGCCAGCACTGAAGGCCGGGACTCTGGGGCCAACGTCCTGACTTTC

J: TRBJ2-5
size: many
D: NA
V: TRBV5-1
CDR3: CASSLFGETQYF
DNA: TGTGCCAGCAGCTTATTCGGGGAGACCCAGTACTTC

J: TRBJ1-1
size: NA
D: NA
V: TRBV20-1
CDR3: CSARDAQQGWAFF
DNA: TGCAGTGCTAGAGACGCCCAACAGGGATGGGCTTTCTTT

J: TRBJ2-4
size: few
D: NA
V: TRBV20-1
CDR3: CSARGSKNIQYF
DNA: TGCAGTGCTAGAGGGAGCAAAAACATTCAGTACTTC

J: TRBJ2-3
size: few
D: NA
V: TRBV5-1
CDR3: CASSLAKSDTQYF
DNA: TGCGCCAGCAGCTTGGCTAAGTCGGATACGCAGTATTTT

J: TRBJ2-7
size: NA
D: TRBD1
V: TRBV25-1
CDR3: CASSARTGSYEQYF
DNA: TGTGCCAGCAGTGCTCGGACAGGATCCTACGAGCAGTACTTC

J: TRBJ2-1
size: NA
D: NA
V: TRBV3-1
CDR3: CASSQGFTGLRSYNEQFF
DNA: TGTGCCAGCAGCCAAGGGTTTACGGGACTTAGATCCTACAATGAGCAGTTCTTC

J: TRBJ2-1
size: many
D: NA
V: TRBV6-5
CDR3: CASSYSRTTSNEQFF
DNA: TGTGCCAGCAGTTACTCCCGGACAACCTCCAATGAGCAGTTCTTC

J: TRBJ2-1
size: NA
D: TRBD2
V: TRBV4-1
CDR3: CASRILAGGNEQFF
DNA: TGCGCCAGCAGGATACTAGCGGGGGGCAATGAGCAGTTCTTC

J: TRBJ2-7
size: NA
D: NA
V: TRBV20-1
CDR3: CSAPMPGLHSYEQYF
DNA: TGCAGTGCCCCAATGCCCGGACTTCACTCCTACGAGCAGTACTTC

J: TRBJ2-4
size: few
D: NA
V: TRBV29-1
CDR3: CSVNSFGGIQYF
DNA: TGCAGCGTTAATTCCTTCGGAGGCATTCAGTACTTC

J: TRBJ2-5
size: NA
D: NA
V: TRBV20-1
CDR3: CSIRGVETQYF
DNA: TGCAGTATTAGGGGGGTCGAGACCCAGTACTTC

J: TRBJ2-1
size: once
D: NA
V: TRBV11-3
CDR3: CASSLGRGGNEQFF
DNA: TGTGCCAGCAGCTTGGGTAGGGGGGGCAATGAGCAGTTCTTC

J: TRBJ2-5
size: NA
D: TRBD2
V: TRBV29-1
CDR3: CSVGYSGTSGRETQYF
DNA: TGCAGCGTTGGATACTCCGGGACTAGCGGGAGAGAGACCCAGTACTTC

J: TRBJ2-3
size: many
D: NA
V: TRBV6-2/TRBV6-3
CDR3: CASRQLPTFSTDTQYF
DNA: TGTGCCAGCAGACAACTACCCACTTTTAGCACAGATACGCAGTATTTT

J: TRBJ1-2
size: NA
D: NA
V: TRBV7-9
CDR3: CASSWTAAGYTF
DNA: TGTGCCAGCAGCTGGACGGCGGCTGGCTACACCTTC

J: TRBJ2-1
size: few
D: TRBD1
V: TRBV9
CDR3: CASSPGLPRDSSYNEQFF
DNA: TGTGCCAGCAGCCCCGGACTGCCGAGGGACAGCTCCTACAATGAGCAGTTCTTC

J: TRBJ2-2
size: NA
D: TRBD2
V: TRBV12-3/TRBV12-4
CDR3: CASSSSGGGTGELFF
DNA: TGTGCCAGCAGCTCCTCAGGCGGGGGTACCGGGGAGCTGTTTTTT

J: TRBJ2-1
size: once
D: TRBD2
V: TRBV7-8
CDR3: CASSSAGKELAVSYNEQFF
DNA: TGTGCCAGCAGCTCCGCAGGAAAGGAGCTAGCGGTCTCCTACAATGAGCAGTTCTTC

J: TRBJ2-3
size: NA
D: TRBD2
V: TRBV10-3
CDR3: CAISDDRLAGGTDTQYF
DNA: TGTGCCATCAGTGACGATCGACTAGCGGGGGGCACAGATACGCAGTATTTT

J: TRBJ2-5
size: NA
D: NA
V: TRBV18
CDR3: CASSPTAGVETQYF
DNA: TGTGCCAGCTCACCGACCGCAGGGGTAGAGACCCAGTACTTC

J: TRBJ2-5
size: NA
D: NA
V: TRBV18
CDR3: CASSPQQIEETQYF
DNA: TGTGCCAGCTCACCACAACAGATTGAAGAGACCCAGTACTTC